A single sample gave rise to the 13 T cell receptor beta chains below, sequenced in a study of cytotoxic CD8 clonotypes in ibrutinib-treated CLL. The protocol was immunoSEQ multiplex PCR, while the TCRdb copy is restricted to in-frame clones and leaves out a portion. This sample has approximately 2,500 clones, with 75% to 85% found just once. Source: PBMCs, taken before ibrutinib treatment. Receptors were obtained from a human donor with chronic lymphocytic leukemia.

The chain uses TRBV12-2 and TRBJ1-5; the table assigns TRBD1, which was not confirmed against the DNA. TRBV12-2 is a pseudogene. The CDR3 spans 16 residues. CDR3 coding DNA: TGTGCAAGTCGCCTCCTACAGGGGTGCAGCAATCAGCCCCAGCATTTT. Its protein is CASRLLQGCSNQPQHF.

The CDR3 DNA sequence: TGTGCCAGTAGTATTCGGGGCGGGGTGACCTACAATGAGCAGTTCTTC. Translation gives CASSIRGGVTYNEQFF. The gene calls are TRBV19 and TRBJ2-1; TRBD2 is a possible D gene (6 bases). V lost 3 bases, J lost 2 bases, and 14 bases lay in between. The CDR3 runs 16 residues. Germline loops: CDR1 LNHDA, CDR2 SQIVND (reference sequence).

The rearrangement uses TRBV7-8 and TRBJ2-2, with D uncertain. Germline V gene data show CDR1 as SGHVS and CDR2 as FQNEAQ. This CDR3 has 13 amino acids. The V end lost 5 bases, the J end lost 5 bases, and 9 bases lay between the germline ends. CDR3 sequence: CASSPLRTGELFF. The CDR3, as DNA: TGTGCCAGCAGCCCTCTCAGGACCGGGGAGCTGTTTTTT.

This clone showed up just once. A far larger clone lies a single base away; this is likely a read error. DNA of the CDR3: TGCGCCAGCAGCTCCGGGGGTAGCCGTACGGGACTAGCGGGGGGGACAACCTACGAGCAGTACTTC. It encodes CASSSGGSRTGLAGGTTYEQYF. V gene TRBV5-1 combines with J gene TRBJ2-7; 16 bases match TRBD2. The ends lost 3 bases at V and 2 bases at J; junction bases unmatched: 20. Germline assignment: CDR1 SGHRS and CDR2 YFSETQ. The CDR3 contains 22 residues.

V usage is TRBV7-9 and J usage is TRBJ1-3; D call uncertain. The CDR3 is 13 amino acids. Germline CDR1 and CDR2: SEHNR and FQNEAQ (reference sequence). The V and J ends lost 6 bases and 3 bases respectively, with 9 bases between them. CDR3 in amino acids: CASREGYGNTIYF. CDR3 bases: TGTGCCAGCAGGGAGGGTTATGGAAACACCATATATTTT.

V gene TRBV21-1 combines with J gene TRBJ2-5; the D call TRBD1 from the table was never checked on the DNA. TRBV21-1 is listed as a pseudogene. The CDR3 totals 13 residues. The CDR3 sequence: CASSLQGPETQYF. In DNA form, the CDR3 reads TGTGCCAGCAGCCTTCAGGGGCCCGAGACCCAGTACTTC.

The chain combines TRBV5-8 with TRBJ2-3; D may correspond to TRBD1 or TRBD2 (5 bases each). CDR1 and CDR2 from the germline V gene are SGHTS and YDEGEE. V lost 0 bases to trimming and J lost 0 bases, with 11 bases between them. This CDR3 spans 16 amino acids. The CDR3 protein is CASSLALGGSTDTQYF. DNA of the CDR3: TGTGCCAGCAGCTTGGCCCTTGGGGGAAGCACAGATACGCAGTATTTT. The full variable domain, completed using reference TRBV5-8 and TRBJ2-3, is EAGVTQSPTHLIKTRGQQATLRCSPISGHTSVYWYQQALGLGLQFLLWYDEGEERNRGNFPPRFSGRQFPNYSSELNVNALELEDSALYLCASSLALGGSTDTQYFGPGTRLTVL.

The chain is built from TRBV10-2 and TRBJ2-3; D may correspond to TRBD1 or TRBD2 (5 bases each). Germline CDR1 and CDR2: WSHSY and SAAADI. Trimming cost V 5 bases and J 0 bases, with 9 bases left between them. The CDR3 is 14 residues long. The CDR3 spells CASSYGGSTDTQYF. For the CDR3, the DNA is TGCGCCAGCAGTTATGGGGGAAGCACAGATACGCAGTATTTT.

The chain uses TRBV6-1 and TRBJ1-1; D is ambiguous. CDR1 is MNHNS, CDR2 SASEGT, per germline. V lost 6 bases and J 1 base, leaving 12 bases between the germline ends. The CDR3 is 14 amino acids. CDR3 in amino acids: CASRARVANTEAFF. The CDR3, as DNA: TGTGCCAGCAGAGCCCGGGTGGCGAACACTGAAGCTTTCTTT.

The chain uses TRBV6-1 and TRBJ1-5, with a tentative D call TRBD1 (5 bases). The V gene lost 3 bases and the J gene lost 9 bases, with 15 bases spanning the gap. The CDR3 loop spans 14 amino acids. CDR1 is MNHNS, CDR2 SASEGT, per germline. The CDR3 nucleotides are TGTGCCAGCAGTGAGGGACCTTCTACCGGGCCCCAGCATTTT. Encoded protein: CASSEGPSTGPQHF.

This chain links TRBV2 with TRBJ1-5; possible D gene TRBD1, 5 bases. CDR3 size: 16 residues. Germline V gene data show CDR1 as SNHLY and CDR2 as FYNNEI. V was pared by 7 bases and J by 0 bases, with 16 bases between. The chain's CDR3 is CASTLRVRDSNQPQHF. The CDR3 DNA sequence: TGTGCCAGCACCTTAAGGGTCAGGGATAGCAATCAGCCCCAGCATTTT. Filled out from reference TRBV2 and TRBJ1-5, the complete variable domain reads EPEVTQTPSHQVTQMGQEVILRCVPISNHLYFYWYRQILGQKVEFLVSFYNNEISEKSEIFDDQFSVERPDGSNFTLKIRSTKLEDSAMYFCASTLRVRDSNQPQHFGDGTRLSIL.

The chain recombines TRBV4-2 with TRBJ1-2, with no clear D. Per germline, CDR1 LGHNA and CDR2 YNFKEQ. This CDR3 comprises 16 residues. Trimming took 4 bases from V and 0 from J, leaving 15 bases between them. The CDR3, as DNA: TGTGCCAGCAGCCGAGCGGGTAGCAGTGCTAACTATGGCTACACCTTC. Translated: CASSRAGSSANYGYTF.

The chain employs TRBV6-1 and TRBJ2-4; D might be TRBD1 (5 bases). The V end lost 2 bases, the J end lost 7 bases, and 6 bases lay between the germline ends. Germline CDR1 and CDR2: MNHNS and SASEGT. This CDR3 contains 12 residues. CDR3: CASSESGNIQYF. The CDR3, as DNA: TGTGCCAGCAGTGAATCAGGGAACATTCAGTACTTC.